Presented here are 8 T cell receptor beta chains from one specimen sequenced in a study of Ad26.COV2.S vaccination and SARS-CoV-2 variants. Measured with immunoSEQ multiplex PCR; TCRdb has only the in-frame clones, and not every one. This sample has around 340,000 clones, with approximately 90% found just once. Treatment specified: some 20 received Ad26.COV2.S at low or high dose, single or two shots; several received placebo; per-sample allocation not given. Collection of the samples took place on day 63 after the first injection of vaccine or placebo. Sample: peripheral blood, taken in a trial of Ad26.COV2.S vaccine versus placebo. The receptors stem from a person aged 18-60 years who received the Ad26.COV2.S COVID-19 vaccine or a placebo.

The chain recombines TRBV28 with TRBJ2-7, with TRBD1 identical over 9 bases. V trimming: 5 bases; J trimming: 1 base; junction bases outside the gene matches: 6. The CDR3 has 15 residues. Germline V gene data show CDR1 as MDHEN and CDR2 as SYDVKM. CDR3 in DNA: TGTGCCAGCAGTGTCCGGGACAGGGTATCCTACGAGCAGTACTTC. Translating it yields CASSVRDRVSYEQYF.

CDR3 region: CASSVQETQYF. The CDR3 nucleotides read TGCGCCAGCAGCGTTCAAGAGACCCAGTACTTC. The chain has TRBV5-1 and TRBJ2-5; no reliable D call. Trimming removed 4 bases at V and 2 bases at J, with 3 bases between. This CDR3 has 11 amino acids. Germline CDR1 is SGHRS and CDR2 is YFSETQ.

The chain uses TRBV5-1 and TRBJ2-5; TRBD1 agrees at 7 bases. CDR1 and CDR2 from the germline V gene are SGHRS and YFSETQ. V shed 4 bases and J 3 bases; nucleotides not matched to a gene: 12. There are 16 residues in the CDR3. The CDR3 DNA reads TGCGCCAGCAGCCCGGGGCCAGGGGGTAAAAAAGAGACCCAGTACTTC. It translates to CASSPGPGGKKETQYF.

This clone was counted only a few times. V and J are TRBV28 and TRBJ1-2; no reliable D call. Germline V gene lookup returns CDR1 MDHEN and CDR2 SYDVKM. Trimming stripped 2 bases from V and 2 bases from J, with 6 bases between. There are 13 residues in the CDR3. CDR3 sequence: CASSLVVNYGYTF. Here the CDR3 DNA reads TGTGCCAGCAGTTTAGTGGTCAACTATGGCTACACCTTC.

The V call is TRBV28, the J call TRBJ2-7; 8 bases agree with TRBD1. The V gene end was trimmed by 2 bases and the J gene end by 4 bases; junction bases not matched to a gene: 4. Germline V gene data show CDR1 as MDHEN and CDR2 as SYDVKM. The CDR3 totals 14 residues. The CDR3 sequence is CASSLPGQDYEQYF. The CDR3, as DNA: TGTGCCAGCAGTTTACCGGGACAGGATTACGAGCAGTACTTC.

J is TRBJ1-1 and V is TRBV4-3; 10 bases align to TRBD1. Germline CDR1 and CDR2: LGHNA and YSLEER. Losses at the gene ends were 0 bases for V and 5 bases for J; bases not matched to a gene: 12. The CDR3 sequence is 18 residues long. CDR3 sequence (DNA): TGCGCCAGCAGCCAAGAGAGGACAGGGGGAGGAGAGGGAACTGAAGCTTTCTTT. This codes for CASSQERTGGGEGTEAFF.

This rearrangement joins TRBV5-4 to TRBJ2-3; D remains ambiguous. The germline V gene encodes CDR1 SGHNT and CDR2 YYREEE (reference sequence). The CDR3 totals 12 residues. Trimming removed 0 bases from V and 10 bases from J, with 9 bases in between. CDR3 nucleotides: TGTGCCAGCAGCTTGGACGAGGAAGCGCAGTATTTT. Encoded protein: CASSLDEEAQYF.

The J gene is TRBJ1-5, the V gene TRBV6-6, with TRBD1 as a possible D gene (5 bases). Trimming removed 6 bases from V and 4 bases from J, with 13 bases in between. The CDR3 runs 14 residues. Germline-derived CDR1 and CDR2 are MNHNY and SVGAGI (reference sequence). CDR3 in DNA: TGTGCCAGCAGCAGGGTGGGGGTGAATCAGCCCCAGCATTTT. The encoded protein is CASSRVGVNQPQHF.